The T cell receptor beta chain described here comes from a study of CD8 T cells in Susac syndrome. Whole-study context: When blood was drawn, the patients with Susac syndrome were therapy-naive, on corticosteroids, or on intravenous immunoglobulin alone.

Random-hexamer reverse transcription was applied to roughly 0.5 to 1 ug RNA. TCRdb analysed the immunoSEQ multiplex PCR reads with MiXCR anew, one entry per CDR3 protein. The repertoire holds 50,000 to 55,000 distinct CDR3 sequences, with more than 85% as singletons. Material: CD8+ T cells from PBMCs. The receptor comes from a human donor with Susac syndrome.

CDR3 sequence (DNA): TGTGCCAGCAGCGAGGGACGCAATCAGCCCCAGCATTTT. It translates to CASSEGRNQPQHF. The gene calls are TRBV5-4 and TRBJ1-5; D possibly corresponds to TRBD1 (5 bases). V was trimmed by 4 bases and J by 2 bases, leaving 7 bases between them. Germline assignment: CDR1 SGHNT and CDR2 YYREEE (reference sequence). CDR3 size: 13 residues.